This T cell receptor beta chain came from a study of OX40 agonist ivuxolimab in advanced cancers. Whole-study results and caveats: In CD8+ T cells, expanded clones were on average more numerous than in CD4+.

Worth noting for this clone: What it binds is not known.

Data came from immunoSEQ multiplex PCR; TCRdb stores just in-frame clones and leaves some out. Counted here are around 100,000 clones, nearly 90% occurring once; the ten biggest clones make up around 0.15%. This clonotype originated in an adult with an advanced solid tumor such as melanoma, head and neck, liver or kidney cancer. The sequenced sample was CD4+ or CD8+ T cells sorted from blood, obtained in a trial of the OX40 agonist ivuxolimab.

CDR3 sequence: CATQTGGGEQYF. In DNA, the CDR3 is TGTGCCACGCAGACAGGGGGTGGCGAGCAGTACTTC. This sequence joins TRBV19 and TRBJ2-7; 9 nucleotides agree with TRBD1. The germline V gene has CDR1 LNHDA and CDR2 SQIVND (reference sequence). This CDR3 region has 12 residues. Trimming cost V 10 bases and J 6 bases; bases outside gene matches: 7.